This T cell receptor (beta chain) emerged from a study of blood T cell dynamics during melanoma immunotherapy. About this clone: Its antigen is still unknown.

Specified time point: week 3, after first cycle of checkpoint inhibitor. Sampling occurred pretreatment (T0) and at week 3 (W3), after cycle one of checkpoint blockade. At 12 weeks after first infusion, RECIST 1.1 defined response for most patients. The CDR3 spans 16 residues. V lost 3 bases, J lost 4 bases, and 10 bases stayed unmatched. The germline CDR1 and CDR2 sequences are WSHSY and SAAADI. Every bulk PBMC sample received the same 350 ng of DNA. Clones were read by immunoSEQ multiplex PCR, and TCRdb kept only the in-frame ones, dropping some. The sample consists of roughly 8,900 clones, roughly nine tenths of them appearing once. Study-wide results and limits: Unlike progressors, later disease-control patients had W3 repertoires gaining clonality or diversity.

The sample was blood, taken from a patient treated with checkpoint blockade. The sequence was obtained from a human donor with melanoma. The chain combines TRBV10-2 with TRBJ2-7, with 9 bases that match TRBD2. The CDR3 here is CASSDLLAGEGYEQYF. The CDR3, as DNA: TGCGCCAGCAGTGACCTCTTAGCGGGAGAAGGTTACGAGCAGTACTTC.